This TCR beta chain was identified in a study of shared clonotypes between healthy human individuals. Turning to this clone: The antigen is undetermined.

For sorted subsets, about 200 ng DNA per replicate equaled roughly 29,000 T cell genomes. The repertoire was sequenced with immunoSEQ multiplex PCR; TCRdb's copy has only in-frame clones and lacks some. The data contain roughly 1,600,000 clones, 97% to 99% of them singletons. Study-wide points: Represented diversity (both genetic and exposure-history) was limited by the small number of donors. Tissue TCR repertoires likely differ from these blood-only repertoires. Among four donors, roughly 5.4% of naive CD4 clonotypes were found in common.

The CDR3 is 17 amino acids. The V gene end was trimmed by 0 bases and the J gene end by 5 bases; junction bases not matched to a gene: 11. CDR1 SGDLS and CDR2 YYNGEE come from the germline V gene. The chain combines TRBV9 with TRBJ2-1, with TRBD2 identical over 7 bases. Material for sequencing was naive CD4+ T cells sorted from blood. The subset: CD45RA+ positively selected. The TCR sequence derives from a man aged 25 to 45 in good health. The CDR3 sequence: CASSVGVWLSGNNEQFF. CDR3 nucleotide sequence: TGTGCCAGCAGCGTAGGTGTTTGGCTGAGCGGGAACAATGAGCAGTTCTTC.